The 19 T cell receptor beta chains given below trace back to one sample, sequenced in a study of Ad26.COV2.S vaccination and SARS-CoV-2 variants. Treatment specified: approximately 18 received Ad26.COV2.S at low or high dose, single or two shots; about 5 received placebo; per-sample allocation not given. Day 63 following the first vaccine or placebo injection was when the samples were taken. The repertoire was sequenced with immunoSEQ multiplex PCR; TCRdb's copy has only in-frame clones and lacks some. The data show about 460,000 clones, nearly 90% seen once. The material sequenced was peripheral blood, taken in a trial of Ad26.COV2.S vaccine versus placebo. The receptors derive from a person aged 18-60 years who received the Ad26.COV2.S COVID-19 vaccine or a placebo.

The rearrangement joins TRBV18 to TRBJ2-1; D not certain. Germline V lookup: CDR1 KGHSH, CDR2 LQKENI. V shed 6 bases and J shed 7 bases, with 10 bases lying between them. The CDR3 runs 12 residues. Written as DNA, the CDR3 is TGTGCCAGCTCTCCCTTTGAGAATGAGCAGTTCTTC. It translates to CASSPFENEQFF.

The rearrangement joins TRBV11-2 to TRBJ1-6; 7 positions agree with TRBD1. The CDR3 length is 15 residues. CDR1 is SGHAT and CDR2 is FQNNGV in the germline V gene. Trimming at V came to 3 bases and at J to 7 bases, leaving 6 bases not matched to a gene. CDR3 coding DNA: TGTGCCAGCAGCTTGGGACAGCACCGCAATTCACCCCTCCACTTT. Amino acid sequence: CASSLGQHRNSPLHF.

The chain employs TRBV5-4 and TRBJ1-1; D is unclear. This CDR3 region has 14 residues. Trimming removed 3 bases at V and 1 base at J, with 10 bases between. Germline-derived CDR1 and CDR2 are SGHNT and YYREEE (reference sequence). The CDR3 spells CASSSFKKNTEAFF. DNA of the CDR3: TGTGCCAGCAGCTCCTTCAAGAAGAACACTGAAGCTTTCTTT.

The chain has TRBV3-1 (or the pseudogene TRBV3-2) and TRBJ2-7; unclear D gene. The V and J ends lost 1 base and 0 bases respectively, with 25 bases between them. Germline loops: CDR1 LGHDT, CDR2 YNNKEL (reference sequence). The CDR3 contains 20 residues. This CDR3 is CASSQVSDQMMIHSSYEQYF. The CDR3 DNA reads TGTGCCAGCAGCCAAGTTTCGGACCAGATGATGATTCACTCCTCCTACGAGCAGTACTTC.

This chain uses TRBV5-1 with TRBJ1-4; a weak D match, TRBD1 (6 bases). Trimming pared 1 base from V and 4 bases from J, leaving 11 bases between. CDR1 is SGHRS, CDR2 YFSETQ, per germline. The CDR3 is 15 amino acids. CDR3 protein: CASSLRTGLNEKLFF. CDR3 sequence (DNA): TGCGCCAGCAGCTTGAGAACAGGGCTTAATGAAAAACTGTTTTTT.

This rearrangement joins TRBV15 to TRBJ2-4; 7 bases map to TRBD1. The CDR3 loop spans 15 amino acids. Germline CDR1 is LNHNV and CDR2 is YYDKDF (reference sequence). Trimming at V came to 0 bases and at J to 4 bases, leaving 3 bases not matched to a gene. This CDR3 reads CATSRELDRKNIQYF. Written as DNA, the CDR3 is TGTGCCACCAGCAGAGAGTTGGACAGGAAAAACATTCAGTACTTC.

CDR3 nucleotides: TGTGCCAGCAGCTTAGTTTCCCCAGATACGCAGTATTTT. This gives the protein CASSLVSPDTQYF. The rearrangement links TRBV7-8 to TRBJ2-3; D call uncertain. The CDR3 sequence is 13 residues long. Germline CDR1 reads SGHVS; CDR2 reads FQNEAQ. Trimming stripped 1 base from V and 4 bases from J, with 6 bases between. The complete variable domain, with remaining parts taken from reference TRBV7-8 and TRBJ2-3, reads GAGVSQSPRYKVAKRGQDVALRCDPISGHVSLFWYQQALGQGPEFLTYFQNEAQLDKSGLPSDRFFAERPEGSVSTLKIQRTQQEDSAVYLCASSLVSPDTQYFGPGTRLTVL.

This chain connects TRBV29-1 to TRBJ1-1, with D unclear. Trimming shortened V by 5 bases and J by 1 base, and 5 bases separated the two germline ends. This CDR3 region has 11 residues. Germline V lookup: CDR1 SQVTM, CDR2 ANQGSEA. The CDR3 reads CSVNWNTEAFF. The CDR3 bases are TGCAGCGTTAATTGGAACACTGAAGCTTTCTTT.

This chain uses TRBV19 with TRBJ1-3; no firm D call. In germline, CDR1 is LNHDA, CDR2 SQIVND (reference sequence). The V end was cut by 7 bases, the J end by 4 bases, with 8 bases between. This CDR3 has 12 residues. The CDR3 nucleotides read TGTGCCAGTACCCCGGGGGGAAACACCATATATTTT. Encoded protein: CASTPGGNTIYF.

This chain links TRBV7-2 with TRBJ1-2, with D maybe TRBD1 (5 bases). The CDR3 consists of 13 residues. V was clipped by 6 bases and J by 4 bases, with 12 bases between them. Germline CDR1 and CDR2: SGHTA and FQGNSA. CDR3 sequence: CASSPTDGYGYTF. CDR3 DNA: TGTGCCAGCAGTCCGACAGACGGCTATGGCTACACCTTC. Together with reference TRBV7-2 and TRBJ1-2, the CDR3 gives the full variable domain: GAGVSQSPSNKVTEKGKDVELRCDPISGHTALYWYRQSLGQGLEFLIYFQGNSAPDKSGLPSDRFSAERTGGSVSTLTIQRTQQEDSAVYLCASSPTDGYGYTFGSGTRLTVV.

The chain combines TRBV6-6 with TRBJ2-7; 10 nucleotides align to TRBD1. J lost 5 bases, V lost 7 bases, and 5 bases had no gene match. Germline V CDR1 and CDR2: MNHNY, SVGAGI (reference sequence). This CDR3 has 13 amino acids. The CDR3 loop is CASTRQGANEQYF. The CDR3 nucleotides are TGTGCCAGCACTCGACAGGGGGCCAACGAGCAGTACTTC.

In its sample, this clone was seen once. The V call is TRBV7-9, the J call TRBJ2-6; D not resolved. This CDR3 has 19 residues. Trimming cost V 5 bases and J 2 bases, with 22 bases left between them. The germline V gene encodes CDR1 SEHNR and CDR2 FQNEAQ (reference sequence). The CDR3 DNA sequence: TGTGCCAGCAGCGGATTTGGGCGACCCCCTTCCACTGGGGCCAACGTCCTGACTTTC. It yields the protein CASSGFGRPPSTGANVLTF. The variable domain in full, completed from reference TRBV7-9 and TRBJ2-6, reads DTGVSQNPRHKITKRGQNVTFRCDPISEHNRLYWYRQTLGQGPEFLTYFQNEAQLEKSRLLSDRFSAERPKGSFSTLEIQRTEQGDSAMYLCASSGFGRPPSTGANVLTFGAGSRLTVL.

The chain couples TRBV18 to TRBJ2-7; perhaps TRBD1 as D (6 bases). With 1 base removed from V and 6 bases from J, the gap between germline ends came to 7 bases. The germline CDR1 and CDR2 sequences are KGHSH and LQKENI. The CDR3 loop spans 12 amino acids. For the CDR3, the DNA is TGTGCCAGCTCACCACAGGGGGTCGAGCAGTACTTC. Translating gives CASSPQGVEQYF.

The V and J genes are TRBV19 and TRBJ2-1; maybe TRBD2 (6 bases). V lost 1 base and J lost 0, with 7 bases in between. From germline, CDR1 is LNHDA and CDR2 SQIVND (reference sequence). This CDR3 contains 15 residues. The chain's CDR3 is CASSIGLGSYNEQFF. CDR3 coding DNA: TGTGCCAGTAGTATAGGACTAGGCTCCTACAATGAGCAGTTCTTC.

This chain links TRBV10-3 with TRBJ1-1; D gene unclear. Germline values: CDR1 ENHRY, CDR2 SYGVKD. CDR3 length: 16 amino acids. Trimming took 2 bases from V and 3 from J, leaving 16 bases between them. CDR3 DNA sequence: TGTGCCATCAGTGAGAGAGGGAAGGTAAGAGACACTGAAGCTTTCTTT. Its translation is CAISERGKVRDTEAFF.

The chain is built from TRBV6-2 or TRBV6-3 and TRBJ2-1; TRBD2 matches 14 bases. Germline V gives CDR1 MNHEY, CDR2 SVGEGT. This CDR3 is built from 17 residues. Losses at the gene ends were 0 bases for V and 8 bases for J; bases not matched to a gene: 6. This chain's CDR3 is CASSYSQTSGGGDEQFF. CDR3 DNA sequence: TGTGCCAGCAGTTACTCGCAGACTAGCGGGGGGGGCGATGAGCAGTTCTTC.

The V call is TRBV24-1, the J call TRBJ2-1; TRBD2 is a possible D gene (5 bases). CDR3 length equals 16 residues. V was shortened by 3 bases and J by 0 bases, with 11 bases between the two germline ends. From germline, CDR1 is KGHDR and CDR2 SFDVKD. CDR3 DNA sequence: TGTGCCACCAGTGATGCAGGACTGGCCTCCTACAATGAGCAGTTCTTC. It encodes CATSDAGLASYNEQFF.

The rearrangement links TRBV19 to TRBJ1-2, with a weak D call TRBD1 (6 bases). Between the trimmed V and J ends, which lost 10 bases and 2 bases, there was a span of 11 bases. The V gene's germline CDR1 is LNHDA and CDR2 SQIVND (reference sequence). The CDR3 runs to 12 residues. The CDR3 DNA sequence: TGTGCCACAGCAACAGGGAACTATGGCTACACCTTC. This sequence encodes CATATGNYGYTF.

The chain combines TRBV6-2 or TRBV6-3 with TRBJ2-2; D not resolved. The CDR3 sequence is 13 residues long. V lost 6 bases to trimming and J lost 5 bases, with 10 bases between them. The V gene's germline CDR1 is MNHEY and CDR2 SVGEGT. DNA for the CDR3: TGTGCCAGCAGCGCGGCAGTTACCGGGGAGCTGTTTTTT. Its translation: CASSAAVTGELFF.